These T cell receptor beta chains were read from a single sample in a study of T cell repertoires in cytomegalovirus infection. TCRdb called the reads again in MiXCR, with one record for every CDR3 protein. The sample shows approximately 260,000 distinct CDR3 sequences, roughly a fifth of them seen only once. Their antigen targets remain unknown. Sequencing used cultured PBMCs, obtained from culture after CMV antigen stimulation. The receptor set was obtained from a human donor in good health (CMV status not recorded). Some clones in this sample may be carry-over from other donors' samples. Both conserved end residues are part of each CDR3. Clone size is given for some rows only: seen once, a few or many times, or a class if the clone is expanded.

J	V	size	CDR3
TRBJ1-1	TRBV7-2	.	CASSLGLRATEAFF
TRBJ1-1	TRBV6-5	.	CASSYSIRGDTEAFF
TRBJ2-2	TRBV20-1	.	CSARAGDTGELFF
TRBJ2-1	TRBV7-6	.	CASSSASGRASYNEQFF
TRBJ2-2	TRBV28	many	CATLQWGRNTGELFF
TRBJ1-6	TRBV7-9	.	CASSLAAGNSPLHF
TRBJ2-1	TRBV5-4	few	CASSGVGQGFYNEQFF
TRBJ2-3	TRBV19	few	CASRTGQETDTQYF
TRBJ1-4	TRBV7-9	few	CASSPQGKLFF
TRBJ2-1	TRBV5-5	.	CASSLEALDSYNEQFF
TRBJ2-1	TRBV7-8	many	CASSLESGVEYNEQFF
TRBJ1-3	TRBV12-3/TRBV12-4	.	CASSLSQAPGNTIYF
TRBJ2-3	TRBV7-2	.	CASSLGPAGGYTDTQYF
TRBJ2-7	TRBV12-3/TRBV12-4	few	CASSLSAGLAPYEQYF
TRBJ2-7	TRBV3-1	.	CASSRPGAATKIYEQYF
TRBJ2-1	TRBV20-1	many	CSASGTSGYNEQFF
TRBJ1-1	TRBV2	.	CASRSKTDNTEAFF
TRBJ2-7	TRBV28	few	CASPPVGPMKDYEQYF
TRBJ2-7	TRBV20-1	.	CSANSGIYEQYF
TRBJ2-1	TRBV6-5	many	CASSYPGTGNYNEQFF
TRBJ2-5	TRBV11-2	many	CASKQRQETQYF
TRBJ2-7	TRBV7-2	many	CASSPDRGKQYF
TRBJ2-5	TRBV7-2	many	CASSLYLRETQYF
TRBJ1-3	TRBV6-5	.	CASSSTGTGAGNTIYF